Listed below are T cell receptor beta chains from one sample, sequenced in a study of blood T cell repertoires in COVID-19. Sequencing was performed with immunoSEQ multiplex PCR; in TCRdb, only in-frame clones are kept and a portion is missing. The data hold about 130,000 clones, with 80% to 90% observed a single time. Sequenced material: peripheral blood. Receptors were obtained from a man in his 60s with active or convalescent COVID-19. CDR3s include the opening cysteine and the closing phenylalanine or tryptophan. Each record gives: J gene, clone size, V gene, CDR3 protein. Not all rows give a size; the values are once, few, many and, for expanded clones, a class.

j_gene: TRBJ2-1; abundance: .; v_gene: TRBV5-1; CDR3aa: CASQPTGTSGGSSYNEQFF
j_gene: TRBJ1-1; abundance: .; v_gene: TRBV6-1; CDR3aa: CASSENAQLNTEAFF
j_gene: TRBJ2-7; abundance: .; v_gene: TRBV14; CDR3aa: CASSPLWGDSYEQYF
j_gene: TRBJ2-1; abundance: .; v_gene: TRBV28; CDR3aa: CASSLFPPAGGEFF
j_gene: TRBJ2-3; abundance: .; v_gene: TRBV2; CDR3aa: CASSELSGGVDTQYF
j_gene: TRBJ1-1; abundance: .; v_gene: TRBV5-1; CDR3aa: CASSPSNRYTEAFF
j_gene: TRBJ2-3; abundance: .; v_gene: TRBV9; CDR3aa: CASSVVTGADTQYF
j_gene: TRBJ2-7; abundance: .; v_gene: TRBV6-2/TRBV6-3; CDR3aa: CASSYRDRQSYEQYF
j_gene: TRBJ2-7; abundance: few; v_gene: TRBV7-9; CDR3aa: CASSLAGAIHEQYF
j_gene: TRBJ1-1; abundance: .; v_gene: TRBV15; CDR3aa: CATSRDEFPFF
j_gene: TRBJ2-7; abundance: .; v_gene: TRBV6-5; CDR3aa: CASSYSRDYEQYF
j_gene: TRBJ1-2; abundance: .; v_gene: TRBV30; CDR3aa: CASSLRDRSNYGYTF
j_gene: TRBJ2-2; abundance: .; v_gene: TRBV19; CDR3aa: CASSPSLGPGELFF
j_gene: TRBJ1-5; abundance: .; v_gene: TRBV4-3; CDR3aa: CASSQDRAGQPQHF
j_gene: TRBJ2-7; abundance: .; v_gene: TRBV10-3; CDR3aa: CAISGDNSYEQYF
j_gene: TRBJ1-5; abundance: .; v_gene: TRBV10-3; CDR3aa: CAISESGGNQPQHF
j_gene: TRBJ1-5; abundance: .; v_gene: TRBV20-1; CDR3aa: CSASRAGGQPQHF
j_gene: TRBJ2-1; abundance: .; v_gene: TRBV25-1; CDR3aa: CASTLSGRGNEQFF
j_gene: TRBJ2-2; abundance: .; v_gene: TRBV18; CDR3aa: CASSPGTGGTGELFF
j_gene: TRBJ2-3; abundance: .; v_gene: TRBV6-2/TRBV6-3; CDR3aa: CASSRGGPGTDTQYF
j_gene: TRBJ1-2; abundance: .; v_gene: TRBV5-4; CDR3aa: CASSPDRLRYGYTF
j_gene: TRBJ1-2; abundance: .; v_gene: TRBV6-1; CDR3aa: CASSDRGQGNGYTF
j_gene: TRBJ2-2; abundance: .; v_gene: TRBV2; CDR3aa: CASSPDRSTGELFF
j_gene: TRBJ2-7; abundance: .; v_gene: TRBV7-8; CDR3aa: CASSRGTGEVYEQYF
j_gene: TRBJ1-2; abundance: once; v_gene: TRBV24-1; CDR3aa: CATSDWQTNYGYTF
j_gene: TRBJ2-5; abundance: .; v_gene: TRBV11-1; CDR3aa: CASSDRLAEYQETQYF
j_gene: TRBJ2-3; abundance: .; v_gene: TRBV7-8; CDR3aa: CASSLVGGTDTQYF
j_gene: TRBJ1-3; abundance: .; v_gene: TRBV9; CDR3aa: CASSPTGTGNTIYF
j_gene: TRBJ2-3; abundance: .; v_gene: TRBV10-1; CDR3aa: CASRLSGRAGDTQYF
j_gene: TRBJ2-1; abundance: .; v_gene: TRBV5-4; CDR3aa: CASSRGLAGVEQFF
j_gene: TRBJ1-3; abundance: .; v_gene: TRBV18; CDR3aa: CASSPLTVSSGNTIYF
j_gene: TRBJ1-1; abundance: .; v_gene: TRBV5-1; CDR3aa: CASSPTGVLEAFF
j_gene: TRBJ2-1; abundance: .; v_gene: TRBV24-1; CDR3aa: CATARREGGNEQFF
j_gene: TRBJ1-5; abundance: .; v_gene: TRBV27; CDR3aa: CASSKQGAEYQPQHF
j_gene: TRBJ2-1; abundance: .; v_gene: TRBV27; CDR3aa: CASSKLSGGNNEQFF
j_gene: TRBJ2-7; abundance: .; v_gene: TRBV6-2/TRBV6-3; CDR3aa: CASSYSGQKYEQYF
j_gene: TRBJ2-3; abundance: .; v_gene: TRBV19; CDR3aa: CASSMGATASSTDTQYF
j_gene: TRBJ2-5; abundance: .; v_gene: TRBV29-1; CDR3aa: CSVEDGGAETQYF
j_gene: TRBJ1-2; abundance: .; v_gene: TRBV29-1; CDR3aa: CSVEESQHKGYTF
j_gene: TRBJ2-1; abundance: .; v_gene: TRBV27; CDR3aa: CASSSFSGTFYNEQFF
j_gene: TRBJ1-1; abundance: .; v_gene: TRBV5-6; CDR3aa: CASSVDRGRAFF
j_gene: TRBJ1-3; abundance: .; v_gene: TRBV4-1; CDR3aa: CASSQSITNSRTVYF
j_gene: TRBJ1-4; abundance: .; v_gene: TRBV19; CDR3aa: CASSINGGHEKLFF
j_gene: TRBJ2-1; abundance: .; v_gene: TRBV4-1; CDR3aa: CASSQGPAQPQGNEQFF
j_gene: TRBJ1-5; abundance: .; v_gene: TRBV19; CDR3aa: CASSSLQGYNQPQHF
j_gene: TRBJ2-1; abundance: .; v_gene: TRBV7-8; CDR3aa: CASSFYRGYNEQFF
j_gene: TRBJ2-7; abundance: once; v_gene: TRBV7-8; CDR3aa: CASSLSQGNLLYEQYF
j_gene: TRBJ2-1; abundance: many; v_gene: TRBV28; CDR3aa: CASSPWTSVSNEQFF
j_gene: TRBJ2-3; abundance: .; v_gene: TRBV2; CDR3aa: CASKRDTDTQYF
j_gene: TRBJ1-3; abundance: .; v_gene: TRBV18; CDR3aa: CASSSSQGYGNTIYF
j_gene: TRBJ2-1; abundance: .; v_gene: TRBV6-5; CDR3aa: CASSFYNSGSKFF
j_gene: TRBJ1-4; abundance: .; v_gene: TRBV28; CDR3aa: CASSPPTGSNEKLFF
j_gene: TRBJ1-2; abundance: .; v_gene: TRBV7-9; CDR3aa: CASSLGRKSDGYTF
j_gene: TRBJ2-1; abundance: .; v_gene: TRBV30; CDR3aa: CAWSGTSGWDGNEQFF
j_gene: TRBJ2-5; abundance: .; v_gene: TRBV11-2; CDR3aa: CASSLDGQSQETQYF